This T cell receptor (beta chain) was found in a study of blood T cell repertoires in COVID-19. Original processing methods: Counts of nucleated cells, estimated from reference gene primer amplification, were obtained. Profiling relied on immunoSEQ multiplex PCR, and the TCRdb table lists in-frame clones only, not all of them. V, J and clone size derive from that table, while D and trimming were established from the DNA sequence. Among about 270,000 clones listed, 90% were seen once. Sequencing input: PBMCs or T cells enriched from blood (not recorded which). The receptor was isolated from a woman in her twenties or thirties with acute COVID-19.

CDR3 region: CASSDQGDYGYTF. The CDR3 DNA follows: TGTGCCAGTAGTGATCAGGGGGACTATGGCTACACCTTC. This rearrangement joins TRBV19 to TRBJ1-2; TRBD1 agrees at 7 bases. The CDR3 is made up of 13 amino acids. The J segment lost 3 bases and the V segment lost 5 bases, leaving 3 bases of the junction unmatched. CDR1 is LNHDA and CDR2 is SQIVND in the germline V gene (reference sequence).